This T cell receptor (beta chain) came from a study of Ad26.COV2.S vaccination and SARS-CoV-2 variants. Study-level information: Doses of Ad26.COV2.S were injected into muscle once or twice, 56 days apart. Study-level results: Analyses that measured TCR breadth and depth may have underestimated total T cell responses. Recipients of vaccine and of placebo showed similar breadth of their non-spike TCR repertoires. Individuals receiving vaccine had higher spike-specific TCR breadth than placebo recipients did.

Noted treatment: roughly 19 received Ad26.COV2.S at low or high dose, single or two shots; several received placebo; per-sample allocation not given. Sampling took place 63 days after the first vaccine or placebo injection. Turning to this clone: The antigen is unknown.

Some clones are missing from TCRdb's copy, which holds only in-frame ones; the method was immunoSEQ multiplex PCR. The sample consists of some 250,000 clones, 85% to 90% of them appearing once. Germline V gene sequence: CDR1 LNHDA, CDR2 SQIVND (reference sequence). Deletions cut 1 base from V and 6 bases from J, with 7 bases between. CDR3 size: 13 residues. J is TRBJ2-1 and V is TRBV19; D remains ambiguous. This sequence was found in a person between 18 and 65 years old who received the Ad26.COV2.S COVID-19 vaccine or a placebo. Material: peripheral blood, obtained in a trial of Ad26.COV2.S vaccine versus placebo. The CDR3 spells CASSIGQINEQFF. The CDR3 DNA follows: TGTGCCAGTAGTATAGGTCAGATCAATGAGCAGTTCTTC. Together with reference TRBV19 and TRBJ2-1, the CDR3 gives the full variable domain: DGGITQSPKYLFRKEGQNVTLSCEQNLNHDAMYWYRQDPGQGLRLIYYSQIVNDFQKGDIAEGYSVSREKKESFPLTVTSAQKNPTAFYLCASSIGQINEQFFGPGTRLTVL.